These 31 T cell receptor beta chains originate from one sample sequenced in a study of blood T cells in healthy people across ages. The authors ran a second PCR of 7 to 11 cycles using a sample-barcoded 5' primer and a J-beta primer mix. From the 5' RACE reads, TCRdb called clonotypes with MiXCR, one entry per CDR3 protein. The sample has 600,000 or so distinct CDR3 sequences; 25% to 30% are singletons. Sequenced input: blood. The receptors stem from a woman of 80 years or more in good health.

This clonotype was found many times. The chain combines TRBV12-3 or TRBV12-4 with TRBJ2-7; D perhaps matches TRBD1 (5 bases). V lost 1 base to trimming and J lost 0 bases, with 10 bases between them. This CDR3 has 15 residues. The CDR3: CASSLVAGLSYEQYF. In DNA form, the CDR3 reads TGTGCCAGCAGTTTAGTGGCAGGGCTCTCCTACGAGCAGTACTTC.

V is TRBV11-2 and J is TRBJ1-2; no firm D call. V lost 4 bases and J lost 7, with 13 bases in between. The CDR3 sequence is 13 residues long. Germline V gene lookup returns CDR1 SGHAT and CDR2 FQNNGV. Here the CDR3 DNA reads TGTGCCAGCAGCTACCGCGAGGGAGGTGGCTACACCTTC. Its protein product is CASSYREGGGYTF.

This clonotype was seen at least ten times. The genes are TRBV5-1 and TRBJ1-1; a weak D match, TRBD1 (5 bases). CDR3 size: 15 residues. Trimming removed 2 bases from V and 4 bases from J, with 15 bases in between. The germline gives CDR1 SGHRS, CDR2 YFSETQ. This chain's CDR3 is CASSFLPGLPTEAFF. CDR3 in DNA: TGCGCCAGCAGCTTTCTGCCAGGGCTTCCCACTGAAGCTTTCTTT.

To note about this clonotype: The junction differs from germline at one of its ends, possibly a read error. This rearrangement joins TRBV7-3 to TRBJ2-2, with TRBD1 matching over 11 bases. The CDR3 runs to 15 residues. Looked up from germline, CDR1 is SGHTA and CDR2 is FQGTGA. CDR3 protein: CACSSGTGGTGELFF. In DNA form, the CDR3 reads TGTGCCTGCAGTTCCGGGACAGGGGGAACCGGGGAGCTGTTTTTT.

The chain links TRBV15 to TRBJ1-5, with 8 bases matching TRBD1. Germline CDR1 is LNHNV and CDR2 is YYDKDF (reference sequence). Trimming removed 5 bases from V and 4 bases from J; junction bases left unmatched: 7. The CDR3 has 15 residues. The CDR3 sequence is CATSSHRDRNQPQHF. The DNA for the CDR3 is TGTGCCACCAGCTCCCACCGGGACAGGAATCAGCCCCAGCATTTT. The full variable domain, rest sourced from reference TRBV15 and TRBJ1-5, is DAMVIQNPRYQVTQFGKPVTLSCSQTLNHNVMYWYQQKSSQAPKLLFHYYDKDFNNEADTPDNFQSRRPNTSFCFLDIRSPGLGDTAMYLCATSSHRDRNQPQHFGDGTRLSIL.

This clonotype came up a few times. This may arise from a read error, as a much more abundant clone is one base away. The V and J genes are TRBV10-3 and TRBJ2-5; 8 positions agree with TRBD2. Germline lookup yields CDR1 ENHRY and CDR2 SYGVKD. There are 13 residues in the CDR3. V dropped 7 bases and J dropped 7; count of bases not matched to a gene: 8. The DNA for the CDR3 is TGTGCCATCAAGAGCGGGGGAGAGGGGACCCAGTACTTC. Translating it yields CAIKSGGEGTQYF.

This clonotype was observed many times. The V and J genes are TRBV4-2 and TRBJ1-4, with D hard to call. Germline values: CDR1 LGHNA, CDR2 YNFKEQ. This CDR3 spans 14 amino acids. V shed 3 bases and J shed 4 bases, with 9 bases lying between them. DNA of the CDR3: TGTGCCAGCAGCCAGAGAGGGAATAATGAAAAACTGTTTTTT. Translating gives CASSQRGNNEKLFF.

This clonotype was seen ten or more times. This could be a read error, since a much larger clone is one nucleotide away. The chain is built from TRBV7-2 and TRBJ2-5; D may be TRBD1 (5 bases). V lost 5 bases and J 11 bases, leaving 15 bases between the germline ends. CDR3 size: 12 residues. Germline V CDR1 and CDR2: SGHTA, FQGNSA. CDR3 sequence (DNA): TGTGCCAGCAGCCAGCAGGGTACTGAGCAGTACTTC. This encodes CASSQQGTEQYF.

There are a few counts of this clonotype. The CDR3 coding sequence is TGTGCCAGCAGGGAGAGCGGGGGGGCCAGGGAGCAGTTCTTC. Amino acid sequence: CASRESGGAREQFF. V gene TRBV6-2 or TRBV6-3 combines with J gene TRBJ2-1, with 10 bases fitting TRBD2. Germline CDR1 and CDR2: MNHEY and SVGEGT. The trim removed 6 bases at V and 10 bases at J, leaving 9 bases unmatched. The CDR3 runs to 14 residues.

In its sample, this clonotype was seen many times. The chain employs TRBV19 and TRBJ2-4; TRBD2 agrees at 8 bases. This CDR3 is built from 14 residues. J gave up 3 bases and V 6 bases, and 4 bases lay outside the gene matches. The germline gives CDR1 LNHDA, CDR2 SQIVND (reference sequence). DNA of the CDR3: TGTGCCAGTAGGGTAAGCGGGAGCAAAAACATTCAGTACTTC. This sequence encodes CASRVSGSKNIQYF.

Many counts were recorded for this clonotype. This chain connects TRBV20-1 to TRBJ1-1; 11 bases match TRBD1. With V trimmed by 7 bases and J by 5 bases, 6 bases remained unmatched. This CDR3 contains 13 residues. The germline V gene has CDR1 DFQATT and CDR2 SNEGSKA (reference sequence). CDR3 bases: TGCAGTGTTACCGGGACAGGGGGGACTGAAGCTTTCTTT. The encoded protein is CSVTGTGGTEAFF.

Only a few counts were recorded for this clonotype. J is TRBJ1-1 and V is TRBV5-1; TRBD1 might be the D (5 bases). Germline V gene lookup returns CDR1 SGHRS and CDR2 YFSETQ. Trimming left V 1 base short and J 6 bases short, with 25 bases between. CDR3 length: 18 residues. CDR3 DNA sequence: TGCGCCAGCAGCTTGACGACCCGTAGCCTGAAAAGGGGTCCTGAAGCTTTCTTT. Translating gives CASSLTTRSLKRGPEAFF. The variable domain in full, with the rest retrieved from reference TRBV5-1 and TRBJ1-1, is KAGVTQTPRYLIKTRGQQVTLSCSPISGHRSVSWYQQTPGQGLQFLFEYFSETQRNKGNFPGRFSGRQFSNSRSEMNVSTLELGDSALYLCASSLTTRSLKRGPEAFFGQGTRLTVV.

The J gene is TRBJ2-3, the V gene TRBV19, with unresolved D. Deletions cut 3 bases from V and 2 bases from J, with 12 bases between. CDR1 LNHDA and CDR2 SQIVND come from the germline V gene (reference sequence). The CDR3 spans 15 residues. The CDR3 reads CASSIQRTNTDTQYF. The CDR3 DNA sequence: TGTGCCAGTAGTATCCAGAGGACCAACACAGATACGCAGTATTTT.

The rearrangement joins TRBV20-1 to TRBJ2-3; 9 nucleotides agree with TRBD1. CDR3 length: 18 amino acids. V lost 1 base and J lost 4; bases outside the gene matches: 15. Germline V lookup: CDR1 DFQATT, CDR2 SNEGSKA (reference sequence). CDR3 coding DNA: TGCAGTGCTAGAGTGGGCCGGGGCACAGGGGGCCTTGCAGATACGCAGTATTTT. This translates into CSARVGRGTGGLADTQYF.

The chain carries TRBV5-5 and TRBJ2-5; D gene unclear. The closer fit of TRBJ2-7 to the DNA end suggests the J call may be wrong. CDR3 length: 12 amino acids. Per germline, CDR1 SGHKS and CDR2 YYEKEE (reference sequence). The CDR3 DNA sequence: TGTGCCAGCAGCTCCCCACTCTACGAGCAGTACTTC. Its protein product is CASSSPLYEQYF.

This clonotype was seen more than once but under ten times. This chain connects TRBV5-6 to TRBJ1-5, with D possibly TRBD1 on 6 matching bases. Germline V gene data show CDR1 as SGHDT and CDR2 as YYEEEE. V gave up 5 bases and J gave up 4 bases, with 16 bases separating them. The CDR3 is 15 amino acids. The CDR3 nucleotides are TGTGCCAGCAGTAGGACAGCTTCATTTAATCAGCCCCAGCATTTT. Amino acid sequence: CASSRTASFNQPQHF.

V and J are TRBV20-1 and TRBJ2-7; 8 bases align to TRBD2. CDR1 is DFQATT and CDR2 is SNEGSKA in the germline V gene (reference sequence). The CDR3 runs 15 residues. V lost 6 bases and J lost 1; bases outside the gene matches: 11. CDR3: CSARTGTSGSYEQYF. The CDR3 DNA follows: TGCAGTGCACGAACCGGGACTAGTGGTTCCTACGAGCAGTACTTC.

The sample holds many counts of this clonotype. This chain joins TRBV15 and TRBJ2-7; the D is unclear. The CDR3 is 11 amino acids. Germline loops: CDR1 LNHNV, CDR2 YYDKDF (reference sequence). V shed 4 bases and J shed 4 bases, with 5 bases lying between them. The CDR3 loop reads CATSNRYEQYF. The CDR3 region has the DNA TGTGCCACCAGCAACCGATACGAGCAGTACTTC.

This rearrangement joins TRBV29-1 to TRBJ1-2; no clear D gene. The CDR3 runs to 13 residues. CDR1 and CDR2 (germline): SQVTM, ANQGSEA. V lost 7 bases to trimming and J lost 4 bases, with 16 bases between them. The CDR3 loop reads CSADLRVPYGYTF. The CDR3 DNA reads TGCAGCGCCGATCTCCGGGTCCCCTATGGCTACACCTTC.

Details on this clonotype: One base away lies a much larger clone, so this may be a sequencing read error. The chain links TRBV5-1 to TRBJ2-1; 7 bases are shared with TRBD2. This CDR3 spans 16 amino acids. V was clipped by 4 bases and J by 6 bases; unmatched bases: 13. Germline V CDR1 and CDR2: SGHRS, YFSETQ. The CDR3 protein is CASSGGLPTGGNEQFF. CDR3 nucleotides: TGCGCCAGCAGCGGAGGACTTCCAACGGGGGGCAATGAGCAGTTCTTC.

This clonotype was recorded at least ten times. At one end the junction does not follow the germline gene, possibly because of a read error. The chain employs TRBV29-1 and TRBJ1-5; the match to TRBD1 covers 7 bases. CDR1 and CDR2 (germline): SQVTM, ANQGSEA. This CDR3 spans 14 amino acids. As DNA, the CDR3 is TGCAGCGTTCAAGAGGGGGCCGGCAATCAGCCCCAGCATTTT. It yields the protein CSVQEGAGNQPQHF.

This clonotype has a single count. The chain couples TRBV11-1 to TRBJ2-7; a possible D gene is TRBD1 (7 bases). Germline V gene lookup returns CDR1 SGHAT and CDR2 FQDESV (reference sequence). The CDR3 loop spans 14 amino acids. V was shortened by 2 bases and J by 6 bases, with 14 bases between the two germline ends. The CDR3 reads CASSLQGGCSEQYF. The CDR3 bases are TGTGCCAGCAGCTTACAGGGGGGTTGTAGCGAGCAGTACTTC.

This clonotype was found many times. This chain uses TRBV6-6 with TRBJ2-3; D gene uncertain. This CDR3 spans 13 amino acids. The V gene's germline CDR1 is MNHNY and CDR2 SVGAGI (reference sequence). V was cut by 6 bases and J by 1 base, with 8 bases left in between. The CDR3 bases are TGTGCCAGCAGACAGCTAGGCACAGATACGCAGTATTTT. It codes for CASRQLGTDTQYF.

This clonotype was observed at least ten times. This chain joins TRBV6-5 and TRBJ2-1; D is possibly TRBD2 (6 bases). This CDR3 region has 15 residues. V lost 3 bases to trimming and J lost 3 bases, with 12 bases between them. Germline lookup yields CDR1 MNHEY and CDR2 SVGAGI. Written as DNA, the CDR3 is TGTGCCAGCAGTTATGATAGCGGAAGCTACAATGAGCAGTTCTTC. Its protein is CASSYDSGSYNEQFF.

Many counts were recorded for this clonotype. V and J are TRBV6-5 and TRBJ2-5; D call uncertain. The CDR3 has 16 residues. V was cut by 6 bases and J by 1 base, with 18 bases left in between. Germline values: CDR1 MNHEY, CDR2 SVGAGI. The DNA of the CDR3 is TGTGCCAGCAGAAGGGATTGGGCCGAGACCCAAGAGACCCAGTACTTC. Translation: CASRRDWAETQETQYF.

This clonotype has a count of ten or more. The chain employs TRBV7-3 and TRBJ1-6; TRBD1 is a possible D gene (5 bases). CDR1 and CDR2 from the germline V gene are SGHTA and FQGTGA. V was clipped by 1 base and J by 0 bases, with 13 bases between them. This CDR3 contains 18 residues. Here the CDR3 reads CASSLRGNDSSYNSPLHF. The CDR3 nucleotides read TGTGCCAGCAGCTTAAGAGGTAACGACAGCTCCTATAATTCACCCCTCCACTTT.

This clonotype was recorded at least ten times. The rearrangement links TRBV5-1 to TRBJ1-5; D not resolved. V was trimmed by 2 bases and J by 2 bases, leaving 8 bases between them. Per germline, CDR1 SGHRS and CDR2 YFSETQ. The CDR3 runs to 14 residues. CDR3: CASSFGEGNQPQHF. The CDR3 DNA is TGCGCCAGCAGCTTTGGGGAGGGCAATCAGCCCCAGCATTTT. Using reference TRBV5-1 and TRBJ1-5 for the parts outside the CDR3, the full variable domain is KAGVTQTPRYLIKTRGQQVTLSCSPISGHRSVSWYQQTPGQGLQFLFEYFSETQRNKGNFPGRFSGRQFSNSRSEMNVSTLELGDSALYLCASSFGEGNQPQHFGDGTRLSIL.

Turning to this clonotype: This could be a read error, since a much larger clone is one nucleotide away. This CDR3 reads CASRDGDTSYEQYF. CDR3 sequence (DNA): TGTGCCAGCAGGGACGGGGACACCTCCTACGAGCAGTACTTC. V gene TRBV6-6 combines with J gene TRBJ2-4; TRBD1 might be the D (6 bases). The end of the DNA is better explained by TRBJ2-7, so the J call may be wrong. The CDR3 length is 14 residues. Germline V CDR1 and CDR2: MNHNY, SVGAGI (reference sequence).

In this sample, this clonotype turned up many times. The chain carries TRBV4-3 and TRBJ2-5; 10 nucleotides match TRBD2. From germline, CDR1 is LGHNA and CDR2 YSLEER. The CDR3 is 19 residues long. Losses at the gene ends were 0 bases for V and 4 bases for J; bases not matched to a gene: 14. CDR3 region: CASSQDPPGSGGAGETQYF. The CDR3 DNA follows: TGCGCCAGCAGCCAAGATCCCCCCGGGAGCGGGGGGGCTGGAGAGACCCAGTACTTC.

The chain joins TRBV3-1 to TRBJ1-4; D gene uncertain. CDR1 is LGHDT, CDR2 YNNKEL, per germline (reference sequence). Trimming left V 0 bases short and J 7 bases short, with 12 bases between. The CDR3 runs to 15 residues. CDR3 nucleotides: TGTGCCAGCAGCCAAGATATGACTAACCTTGAAAAACTGTTTTTT. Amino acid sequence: CASSQDMTNLEKLFF.

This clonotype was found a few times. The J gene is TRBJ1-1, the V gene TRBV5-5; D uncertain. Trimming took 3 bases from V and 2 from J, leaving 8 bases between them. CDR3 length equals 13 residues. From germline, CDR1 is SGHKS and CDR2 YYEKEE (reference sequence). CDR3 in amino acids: CASSWRRNTEAFF. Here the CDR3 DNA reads TGTGCCAGCAGCTGGCGGAGAAACACTGAAGCTTTCTTT.